Included here is one T cell receptor (beta chain) sequence, with context. Its antigen has not been determined. No clone much larger than this one lies a single base away; base qualities are absent. Sequences SNHLY (CDR1) and FYNNEI (CDR2) are obtained from the germline V gene. V and J lose 8 bases and 5 bases, and a span of 16 bases separates them. The CDR3 spans 14 residues, from the cysteine through the phenylalanine. Only CDR3 DNA remains: 42 bases, in frame from the first base. These data are taken from a study of blood T cell repertoires in COVID-19 (dated by TCRdb to the early 2020s). With respect to the entire study: Samples from collaborators originated in the United States, Italy and Spain and spanned both the acute and convalescent phases of COVID-19. The material from the prospective study consisted of cDNA or gDNA derived from T cells, B-cell-depleted T cells, or PBMCs. Subjects who had been exposed to COVID-19, were actively infected with it, or had recovered from it provided the deeply sampled blood TCRbeta repertoires that made up the dataset. The repertoires were released in a freely available public database meant as a resource for research on the immune response to SARS-CoV-2. Samples were obtained from the ongoing ImmuneRACE study (first 160 participants) and from approximately 1,200 subjects provided by 6 global collaborators. Sample metadata almost always included a de-identified subject ID, COVID-19 status, age in years and sex. Where HLA class I and class II types were available, the types were taken from metadata supplied by the sample provider, not from assay-based typing.

TCRbeta CDR3 regions were amplified from genomic DNA using the immunoSEQ Assay, a bias-controlled multiplex PCR. On the authors' methods: Within the assay, amplification of reference gene primers was used to estimate how many nucleated cells each sample contained. To quantify the absolute abundance of each unique TCRbeta CDR3 rearrangement, sequence reads were collapsed and filtered. For each sample, productive Simpson clonality was calculated by taking the square root of Simpson's diversity index across productive rearrangements. In TCRdb, the immuneACCESS table is reduced to in-frame sequences with V and J assigned. These tables do not hold every clone; where another copy was compared, an unresolved V gene accounts for under half, and the others remain unexplained. From that table come the V and J calls and clone size; the DNA was used to work out D and trimming. In this sample the table shows nearly 350,000 clones, roughly 90% of which occur a single time. Approximately 7.4% of the sample comes from the top ten.

One collaborating source in Seattle enrolled patients during active infection and followed them longitudinally through the course of disease. The collaborating institutions used their own protocols to collect whole blood in K2EDTA tubes. For TCRbeta analysis, collaborators shipped samples in one of three forms: frozen whole blood, isolated PBMCs, or DNA extracted from either of those sample types. Findings and caveats that apply to the study as a whole: Clinical and demographic metadata were provided uncurated, with the amount varying by source and participant.

This TCR was sampled from a woman between 65 and 79 years old with COVID-19, enrolled during active disease. The chain is assembled from TRBV2 and TRBJ2-1; TRBD1 could be the D gene, as 5 bases match. Sequenced input: peripheral blood. The nucleotide sequence is given as TGTGCCAGCCATAGTCAGGGCATACACAATGAGCAGTTCTTC. Translated, this is CASHSQGIHNEQFF.